What follows are 10 T cell receptor beta chains derived from one specimen sequenced in a study of blood T cell repertoires in COVID-19. Profiling relied on immunoSEQ multiplex PCR, and the TCRdb table lists in-frame clones only, not all of them. This sample yields around 470,000 clones, of which roughly 89% are seen a single time; around 0.95% belongs to the top ten. Material for sequencing was peripheral blood. Receptors were obtained from a young man with COVID-19, enrolled during active disease.

The V gene is TRBV29-1, the J gene TRBJ2-7, with D possibly matching TRBD2 (6 bases). Between the trimmed V and J ends, which lost 4 bases and 1 base, there was a span of 14 bases. Germline-derived CDR1 and CDR2 are SQVTM and ANQGSEA. This CDR3 spans 14 amino acids. The CDR3 sequence: CSVVAGITSYEQYF. CDR3 nucleotide sequence: TGCAGCGTTGTGGCGGGAATTACTTCCTACGAGCAGTACTTC.

V usage is TRBV2 and J usage is TRBJ2-7; D gene uncertain. The germline gives CDR1 SNHLY, CDR2 FYNNEI. CDR3 length: 15 amino acids. V was trimmed by 8 bases and J by 4 bases, leaving 21 bases between them. The CDR3 nucleotides read TGTGCCAGCCGTCTTGCAGGCATTGGAACATACGAGCAGTACTTC. Its translation: CASRLAGIGTYEQYF.

The chain links TRBV19 to TRBJ2-1, with 8 bases lining up with TRBD2. Germline V CDR1 and CDR2: LNHDA, SQIVND (reference sequence). The CDR3 runs 15 residues. Losses at the gene ends were 9 bases for V and 2 bases for J; bases not matched to a gene: 9. CDR3 DNA sequence: TGTGCCAGCCAAGTAGCGGGAATTACCTACAATGAGCAGTTCTTC. It is translated as CASQVAGITYNEQFF.

CDR3 in DNA: TGTGCCAGTAGCCCAAACCGGGAGACACTTGTGGCTTTCTTT. It yields the protein CASSPNRETLVAFF. V usage is TRBV19 and J usage is TRBJ1-1; no clear D. This CDR3 contains 14 residues. Per the germline V gene, CDR1 is LNHDA and CDR2 is SQIVND (reference sequence). V was pared by 6 bases and J by 11 bases, with 22 bases between.

The gene calls are TRBV7-8 and TRBJ2-7; TRBD2 matches at 7 bases. CDR1 is SGHVS and CDR2 is FQNEAQ in the germline V gene. V was pared by 1 base and J by 4 bases, with 10 bases of the junction left unmatched. The CDR3 contains 16 residues. The CDR3 region is CASSLVGSGPTYEQYF. The CDR3 DNA is TGTGCCAGCAGCTTAGTCGGTAGCGGGCCGACTTACGAGCAGTACTTC.

The rearrangement uses TRBV2 and TRBJ2-7; 10 positions match TRBD2. The CDR3 has 14 amino acids. Germline CDR1 is SNHLY and CDR2 is FYNNEI. The V and J ends lost 9 bases and 5 bases, in that order; junction bases with no gene match: 10. The CDR3 nucleotides read TGTGCCAGTAAACCCGGACTAGCGGCAAACGAGCAGTACTTC. Residues: CASKPGLAANEQYF.

The chain has TRBV6-4 and TRBJ2-7; D possibly corresponds to TRBD2 (5 bases). Germline assignment: CDR1 MRHNA and CDR2 SNTAGT. The CDR3 contains 14 residues. The V end lost 5 bases, the J end lost 0 bases, and 11 bases lay between the germline ends. The chain's CDR3 is CASSPGAGSYEQYF. As DNA, the CDR3 is TGTGCCAGCAGTCCCGGTGCGGGCTCCTACGAGCAGTACTTC.

This chain joins TRBV5-4 and TRBJ2-5; D is undetermined. V lost 2 bases, J lost 0 bases, and 11 bases lay in between. This CDR3 contains 15 residues. Germline V lookup: CDR1 SGHNT, CDR2 YYREEE (reference sequence). CDR3 DNA: TGTGCCAGCAGCTTAACGGCCAGCGACCAAGAGACCCAGTACTTC. Protein sequence: CASSLTASDQETQYF.

V gene TRBV6-5 combines with J gene TRBJ2-3; a weak D match, TRBD2 (5 bases). Germline lookup yields CDR1 MNHEY and CDR2 SVGAGI. Trimming cost V 2 bases and J 4 bases, with 16 bases left between them. This CDR3 spans 16 amino acids. The CDR3 nucleotides are TGTGCCAGCAGTTACAGGTTGGGTCGGACTGCAGATACGCAGTATTTT. Residues: CASSYRLGRTADTQYF.

J is TRBJ2-7 and V is TRBV11-2; 9 nucleotides match TRBD2. Germline trimming cut 3 bases from V and 1 base from J; bases unmatched to any gene: 10. Germline V gene lookup returns CDR1 SGHAT and CDR2 FQNNGV. This CDR3 has 17 amino acids. The CDR3 DNA follows: TGTGCCAGCAGCTTGGGTTTTGTAGCGGGGGCGTCCTACGAGCAGTACTTC. Translation: CASSLGFVAGASYEQYF.